The 13 T cell receptor beta chains below all came from one sample that was sequenced in a study of PD-1 blockade in classical Hodgkin lymphoma. The table came from immunoSEQ multiplex PCR; TCRdb's copy has only in-frame clones and leaves some out. The profile covers roughly 68,000 clones, with over 85% appearing a single time and approximately 2.5% taken by the ten largest. Time point given: newly diagnosed, previously untreated cHL patient sample. The sequencing sample was made of peripheral blood mononuclear cells (PBMCs). The receptors were sampled from a human donor with classical Hodgkin lymphoma.

The V and J genes are TRBV9 and TRBJ2-2, with 10 bases identical to TRBD2. Germline assignment: CDR1 SGDLS and CDR2 YYNGEE. The length of the CDR3 is 18 residues. J lost 2 bases, V lost 0 bases, and 7 bases had no gene match. DNA for the CDR3: TGTGCCAGCAGCGTAGCTCTGGCTAGCGGGGGAAACACCGGGGAGCTGTTTTTT. Translation: CASSVALASGGNTGELFF.

V and J are TRBV10-2 and TRBJ1-2; D is undetermined. Germline-derived CDR1 and CDR2 are WSHSY and SAAADI. With 4 bases removed from V and 8 bases from J, the gap between germline ends came to 8 bases. The CDR3 loop spans 11 amino acids. The CDR3 sequence: CASSGGRGYTF. In DNA, the CDR3 is TGCGCCAGCAGTGGGGGAAGAGGCTACACCTTC.

The chain couples TRBV7-6 to TRBJ2-7; no clear D gene. V shed 2 bases and J shed 4 bases, with 3 bases lying between them. The CDR3 loop spans 11 amino acids. Per germline, CDR1 SGHVS and CDR2 FNYEAQ. As DNA, the CDR3 is TGTGCCAGCAGCTTAAATTACGAGCAGTACTTC. Amino acids: CASSLNYEQYF.

The chain is built from TRBV5-1 and TRBJ2-1, with unresolved D. CDR1 is SGHRS, CDR2 YFSETQ, per germline. Deletions cut 4 bases from V and 0 bases from J, with 14 bases between. The CDR3 has 16 amino acids. The CDR3 DNA is TGCGCCAGCAGCACCACCTCGGGTAGCTCCTACAATGAGCAGTTCTTC. As protein: CASSTTSGSSYNEQFF.

The chain carries TRBV11-2 and TRBJ2-7; TRBD1 is a possible D gene (5 bases). Trimming removed 2 bases at V and 2 bases at J, with 13 bases between. The length of the CDR3 is 15 residues. CDR1 is SGHAT and CDR2 is FQNNGV in the germline V gene. The CDR3 bases are TGTGCCAGCAGCTTAAACACAGGTAGCCCCTACGAGCAGTACTTC. Its protein product is CASSLNTGSPYEQYF. The full variable domain, with the rest looked up from reference TRBV11-2 and TRBJ2-7, is EAGVAQSPRYKIIEKRQSVAFWCNPISGHATLYWYQQILGQGPKLLIQFQNNGVVDDSQLPKDRFSAERLKGVDSTLKIQPAKLEDSAVYLCASSLNTGSPYEQYFGPGTRLTVT.

This clone was counted a few times. The chain couples TRBV27 to TRBJ1-2, with 8 bases matching TRBD1. This CDR3 region has 14 residues. Per the germline V gene, CDR1 is MNHEY and CDR2 is SMNVEV (reference sequence). V shed 2 bases, J shed 8 bases, and the junction held 7 bases outside the gene matches. CDR3 sequence: CASSLAGTGWGYTF. CDR3 DNA sequence: TGTGCCAGCAGTTTAGCGGGGACAGGATGGGGCTACACCTTC.

This chain uses TRBV9 with TRBJ1-6; tentative D call: TRBD1 (5 bases). Germline CDR1 reads SGDLS; CDR2 reads YYNGEE. CDR3 length: 13 amino acids. Trimming removed 4 bases from V and 6 bases from J, with 8 bases in between. CDR3 DNA sequence: TGTGCCAGCAGCACCGGGGGTAATTCACCCCTCCACTTT. Encoded protein: CASSTGGNSPLHF.

This clone was detected once. The chain is built from TRBV10-3 and TRBJ2-3, with TRBD2 identical over 7 bases. V shed 8 bases, J shed 2 bases, and the junction held 13 bases outside the gene matches. The CDR3 spans 16 residues. The germline gives CDR1 ENHRY, CDR2 SYGVKD. The chain's CDR3 is CAISYRDYYATDTQYF. Here the CDR3 DNA reads TGTGCCATCTCCTACCGGGACTACTATGCCACAGATACGCAGTATTTT.

A single count supports this clone. The chain employs TRBV15 and TRBJ1-2; 7 positions agree with TRBD1. V was pared by 5 bases and J by 4 bases, with 13 bases of the junction left unmatched. The CDR3 contains 16 residues. Germline V gene lookup returns CDR1 LNHNV and CDR2 YYDKDF (reference sequence). The CDR3 sequence is CATSGYDDRASYGYTF. The CDR3 DNA reads TGTGCCACCAGCGGGTACGATGACAGGGCTTCCTATGGCTACACCTTC.

The CDR3 region has the DNA TGTGCCAGCAGCTTAGTCTTGGGGATTTCTGGAAACACCATATATTTT. This translates into CASSLVLGISGNTIYF. The V gene is TRBV7-8, the J gene TRBJ1-3; D not resolved. The CDR3 is 16 residues long. V lost 1 base and J 1 base, leaving 11 bases between the germline ends. The germline CDR1 and CDR2 sequences are SGHVS and FQNEAQ.

The genes are TRBV7-6 and TRBJ1-6; TRBD1 aligns across 10 bases. From germline, CDR1 is SGHVS and CDR2 FNYEAQ. This CDR3 comprises 16 residues. The J segment lost 10 bases and the V segment lost 2 bases, leaving 8 bases of the junction unmatched. The CDR3 spells CASSLFRTGGISPLHF. DNA of the CDR3: TGTGCCAGCAGCTTATTCCGGACAGGGGGAATATCACCCCTCCACTTT.

This chain joins TRBV4-2 and TRBJ2-5; D is unresolved. Germline loops: CDR1 LGHNA, CDR2 YNFKEQ. The CDR3 loop spans 16 amino acids. The germline V and J ends were trimmed by 0 bases and 1 base, with 12 bases remaining between them. In DNA form, the CDR3 reads TGTGCCAGCAGCCAAGAAGGCAGCCGGGCCCAAGAGACCCAGTACTTC. Translated: CASSQEGSRAQETQYF.

The chain couples TRBV27 to TRBJ2-1; 7 positions agree with TRBD2. Germline values: CDR1 MNHEY, CDR2 SMNVEV (reference sequence). V trimming: 7 bases; J trimming: 7 bases; junction bases outside the gene matches: 4. This CDR3 region has 12 residues. CDR3 sequence reads: CASMRGTNEQFF. In DNA form, the CDR3 reads TGTGCCAGCATGCGGGGGACGAATGAGCAGTTCTTC.